A selection of T cell receptor beta chains follows, all from one sample in a study of T cells in Graves' hyperthyroidism and ophthalmopathy. TCRdb reanalysed the multiplex PCR reads using MiXCR and keeps one entry per CDR3 protein. The sample has some 500,000 distinct CDR3 sequences, around an eighth seen once. The sample comprised blood. These receptors were taken from a woman aged 18-29 years with Graves' hyperthyroidism. Both conserved end residues are part of each CDR3. Expanded clones are given a class, and other clones once, few, many or no size at all.

v_gene	abundance	j_gene	CDR3aa
TRBV7-3	many	TRBJ2-1	CASSLTESEQFF
TRBV10-1	.	TRBJ2-7	CASSESRDAYEQYF
TRBV27	many	TRBJ2-7	CASSRGTGYYEQYF
TRBV11-2	many	TRBJ1-6	CASSKDRGIRFSSYNSPLHF
TRBV29-1	few	TRBJ1-1	CSVAGDIHTEAFF
TRBV27	many	TRBJ1-6	CASSLSGGVPLHF
TRBV7-9	many	TRBJ2-7	CASSQTSGGVQVYEQYF
TRBV12-3/TRBV12-4	many	TRBJ2-1	CASSFDRDNEQFF
TRBV11-1	many	TRBJ2-1	CASSLGLADIYNEQFF
TRBV20-1	many	TRBJ2-1	CSARDLAGQGGEQFF
TRBV29-1	many	TRBJ2-1	CSVERPNSYNEQFF
TRBV15	.	TRBJ2-7	CATSSGTGLYEQYF
TRBV30	.	TRBJ1-1	CGWTGGANTEAFF
TRBV6-1	few	TRBJ1-1	CASTRTGLVEAFF
TRBV5-1	.	TRBJ2-5	CASSVGGRGETQYF
TRBV11-3	.	TRBJ2-7	CASSQDGLAVEQYF
TRBV12-3/TRBV12-4	many	TRBJ2-5	CASSLYDQETQYF
TRBV30	many	TRBJ1-4	CAWSPGLSEKLFF
TRBV9	many	TRBJ1-5	CASSVGPMDTQPQHF
TRBV13	.	TRBJ2-7	CASSFLREAYEQYF
TRBV18	many	TRBJ1-2	CASSPTGSNYGYTF
TRBV19	many	TRBJ2-7	CASSIGTGEIDEQYF
TRBV5-1	many	TRBJ2-3	CASSLYSGRADTQYF
TRBV6-1	many	TRBJ2-5	CASTITEGTKKTQYF
TRBV27	many	TRBJ1-1	CASTNRPMNTEAFF
TRBV9	.	TRBJ2-7	CASSPSGSGYEQYF
TRBV20-1	.	TRBJ2-5	CSARGLAGGETQYF
TRBV3-1	many	TRBJ2-1	CASSQDVGGNEQFF
TRBV19	.	TRBJ1-5	CASSTRTGGFYQPQHF
TRBV6-1	many	TRBJ1-5	CASSASWQGAFSNQPQHF
TRBV12-3/TRBV12-4	many	TRBJ1-6	CASSPTGGSNSPLHF
TRBV5-1	many	TRBJ1-1	CASNLGTGLNTEAFF
TRBV10-3	many	TRBJ1-2	CAISRDKNGYTF
TRBV5-1	few	TRBJ1-1	CASSSNTGGNTEAFF
TRBV6-5	many	TRBJ1-5	CASSYRGLNQPQHF
TRBV10-2	few	TRBJ2-2	CASRTGAGELFF
TRBV4-1	few	TRBJ1-2	CASSQVGQGIYGYTF
TRBV12-3/TRBV12-4	many	TRBJ1-1	CASSLGGLEAFF
TRBV19	few	TRBJ1-2	CASSKDRAGYTF